The present T cell receptor beta chain was sequenced within a study of PD-L1 blockade in urothelial cancer. Study-level information: Patients commenced intravenous atezolizumab, 1,200 mg every 3 weeks, in about 2014.

Stated time point: pretreatment peripheral blood. Each individual provided 1 to 8 samples (taken pretreatment and on-treatment). Spiked synthetic TCR analogs estimated absolute template abundance per PCR. Clones were sequenced by immunoSEQ multiplex PCR, and TCRdb holds only the in-frame ones, with some missing. The sample carries 70,000 to 95,000 clones, over 80% recorded once. The receptor's source is a man in his 60s with urothelial cancer. The sequencing here drew on PBMCs, taken around atezolizumab (anti-PD-L1) treatment.

DNA of the CDR3: TGTGCCAGCAGTTACGGGGCAGGGCGTGCAGATACGCAGTATTTT. Its protein product is CASSYGAGRADTQYF. This chain links TRBV6-5 with TRBJ2-3; D perhaps matches TRBD1 (5 bases). Germline assignment: CDR1 MNHEY and CDR2 SVGAGI. CDR3 length: 15 amino acids. V lost 2 bases to trimming and J lost 4 bases, with 13 bases between them.